These 31 T cell receptor beta chains were all obtained from the same sample, sequenced in a study of blood T cell repertoires in COVID-19. The table came from immunoSEQ multiplex PCR; TCRdb's copy has only in-frame clones and leaves some out. The sample yields hundreds of thousands of clones, 80% to 90% seen once. The sequencing input was PBMCs or T cells enriched from blood (not recorded which). The receptor source for this set is a man aged 25 to 40 who had recovered from COVID-19.

This clone showed up just a few times. The V call is TRBV27, the J call TRBJ1-4; a weak D match, TRBD1 (6 bases). The CDR3 length is 17 residues. Germline lookup yields CDR1 MNHEY and CDR2 SMNVEV (reference sequence). Trimming stripped 4 bases from V and 0 bases from J, with 15 bases between. The CDR3 reads CASSSSTRQATNEKLFF. The CDR3 coding sequence is TGTGCCAGCAGTTCCTCCACCCGACAGGCAACTAATGAAAAACTGTTTTTT.

This chain connects TRBV11-3 to TRBJ2-2, with a weak D call TRBD1 (6 bases). Trimming took 5 bases from V and 1 from J, leaving 8 bases between them. Germline V lookup: CDR1 SGHNT, CDR2 YENEEA. The CDR3 runs to 14 residues. DNA for the CDR3: TGTGCCAGCAGCCAGGGACAGAACACCGGGGAGCTGTTTTTT. The encoded protein is CASSQGQNTGELFF.

The chain uses TRBV5-1 and TRBJ1-3, with 7 bases identical to TRBD1. V was pared by 5 bases and J by 2 bases, with 10 bases of the junction left unmatched. Germline assignment: CDR1 SGHRS and CDR2 YFSETQ. The CDR3 has 16 residues. In DNA form, the CDR3 reads TGCGCCAGCAGAGACGGGACAGCGTTCCCTGGAAACACCATATATTTT. Encoded protein: CASRDGTAFPGNTIYF.

V is TRBV7-2 and J is TRBJ2-3, with 8 nucleotides matching TRBD2. Germline V gene lookup returns CDR1 SGHTA and CDR2 FQGNSA. CDR3 length equals 17 residues. J gave up 2 bases and V 5 bases, and 12 bases lay outside the gene matches. The CDR3 DNA sequence: TGTGCCAGCAGCGAGCGGCCGGGACTAGTCTCCACAGATACGCAGTATTTT. It yields the protein CASSERPGLVSTDTQYF.

CDR3 protein: CASSLGRTGGNYGYTF. In nucleotides, the CDR3 is TGTGCCAGCAGCTTGGGCCGGACAGGGGGTAACTATGGCTACACCTTC. V usage is TRBV5-6 and J usage is TRBJ1-2; 10 nucleotides align to TRBD1. Germline V gene data show CDR1 as SGHDT and CDR2 as YYEEEE. The trim removed 0 bases at V and 1 base at J, leaving 3 bases unmatched. The CDR3 length is 16 residues.

This chain joins TRBV4-1 and TRBJ2-7; the D gene is possibly TRBD2 (5 bases). This CDR3 region has 13 residues. The V and J ends lost 0 bases and 5 bases respectively, with 8 bases between them. Germline V gene lookup returns CDR1 MGHRA and CDR2 YSYEKL. The chain's CDR3 is CASSQDGLNEQYF. In DNA form, the CDR3 reads TGCGCCAGCAGCCAAGATGGACTCAACGAGCAGTACTTC.

This chain uses TRBV6-2 or TRBV6-3 with TRBJ2-3; D unresolved. The V and J ends lost 5 bases and 6 bases respectively, with 9 bases between them. The CDR3 covers 12 residues. The germline CDR1 and CDR2 sequences are MNHEY and SVGEGT. DNA for the CDR3: TGTGCCAGCAGTAAACCTAGGGATACGCAGTATTTT. Translated: CASSKPRDTQYF.

V and J are TRBV12-3 or TRBV12-4 and TRBJ1-1, with D maybe TRBD1 (6 bases). There are 13 residues in the CDR3. The ends were cut back, 6 bases at V and 5 bases at J, with 13 bases in the middle. CDR3 nucleotides: TGTGCCAGCAGAGACATCAGGGGAACTGAAGCTTTCTTT. It is translated as CASRDIRGTEAFF.

The V gene is TRBV11-2, the J gene TRBJ2-7; D is ambiguous. CDR3 length equals 13 residues. CDR1 is SGHAT, CDR2 FQNNGV, per germline. With 1 base removed from V and 3 bases from J, the gap between germline ends came to 7 bases. The CDR3 nucleotides read TGTGCCAGCAGCTTAGGTTATAGCTACGAGCAGTACTTC. Protein: CASSLGYSYEQYF. Supplemented by reference TRBV11-2 and TRBJ2-7, the full variable domain reads EAGVAQSPRYKIIEKRQSVAFWCNPISGHATLYWYQQILGQGPKLLIQFQNNGVVDDSQLPKDRFSAERLKGVDSTLKIQPAKLEDSAVYLCASSLGYSYEQYFGPGTRLTVT.

The rearrangement uses TRBV2 and TRBJ1-5, with 10 positions matching TRBD1. The ends lost 5 bases at V and 6 bases at J; junction bases unmatched: 4. Germline V gene data show CDR1 as SNHLY and CDR2 as FYNNEI. The CDR3 has 14 amino acids. The CDR3 is CASSPRTGGQPQHF. CDR3 nucleotide sequence: TGTGCCAGCAGTCCCCGGACAGGGGGTCAGCCCCAGCATTTT.

The chain uses TRBV6-1 and TRBJ2-1; D uncertain. Trimming cost V 1 base and J 6 bases, with 10 bases left between them. Looked up from germline, CDR1 is MNHNS and CDR2 is SASEGT. CDR3 size: 14 residues. CDR3: CASSEVRWANEQFF. The CDR3 DNA reads as TGTGCCAGCAGTGAAGTTCGTTGGGCCAATGAGCAGTTCTTC.

The sample holds a few counts of this clone. The chain employs TRBV4-2 and TRBJ2-1; TRBD1 matches 7 bases. With V trimmed by 5 bases and J by 1 base, 5 bases remained unmatched. The germline CDR1 and CDR2 sequences are LGHNA and YNFKEQ. CDR3 length equals 15 residues. CDR3 DNA sequence: TGTGCCAGCAGCATAGACAGGGCGTCCTACAATGAGCAGTTCTTC. This gives the protein CASSIDRASYNEQFF.

This clone came up once. This sequence joins TRBV7-8 and TRBJ1-4, with D possibly matching TRBD1 (5 bases). CDR3 length: 16 amino acids. Per the germline V gene, CDR1 is SGHVS and CDR2 is FQNEAQ. The V end was cut by 5 bases, the J end by 7 bases, with 20 bases between. CDR3 amino acids: CASSDFPRERGEKLFF. The CDR3 DNA follows: TGTGCCAGCAGCGACTTTCCCAGGGAAAGGGGTGAAAAACTGTTTTTT.

This chain links TRBV5-8 with TRBJ2-1; TRBD2 matches 7 bases. CDR1 SGHTS and CDR2 YDEGEE come from the germline V gene. This CDR3 has 17 residues. The V gene end was trimmed by 0 bases and the J gene end by 4 bases; junction bases not matched to a gene: 10. CDR3 nucleotide sequence: TGTGCCAGCAGCTTGGCCAAGGTTTCTAGCGGATACAATGAGCAGTTCTTC. As protein: CASSLAKVSSGYNEQFF.

Turning to this clone: This same CDR3 is encoded by further DNA sequences in the sample. The chain links TRBV5-1 to TRBJ2-2, with 12 bases identical to TRBD2. The germline gives CDR1 SGHRS, CDR2 YFSETQ. V lost 3 bases to trimming and J lost 1 base; unmatched junction nucleotides: 1. The CDR3 is 16 residues long. CDR3: CASSSLAGGNTGELFF. The CDR3, as DNA: TGCGCCAGCAGCTCACTAGCGGGGGGGAACACCGGGGAGCTGTTTTTT.

This chain connects TRBV9 to TRBJ1-6; 12 nucleotides agree with TRBD1. Germline trimming cut 4 bases from V and 2 bases from J; bases unmatched to any gene: 4. The V gene's germline CDR1 is SGDLS and CDR2 YYNGEE. The CDR3 length is 17 residues. The CDR3 DNA reads TGTGCCAGCAGCCCGGGACAGGGGGCCCCCTATAATTCACCCCTCCACTTT. This gives the protein CASSPGQGAPYNSPLHF.

The CDR3 sequence is CASSLEVVRGYEQYF. CDR3 bases: TGTGCCAGCAGCTTAGAGGTTGTCAGGGGCTACGAGCAGTACTTC. The chain joins TRBV11-2 to TRBJ2-7, with D maybe TRBD1 (6 bases). V lost 0 bases to trimming and J lost 3 bases, with 12 bases between them. The CDR3 runs to 15 residues. Germline assignment: CDR1 SGHAT and CDR2 FQNNGV.

This sequence joins TRBV5-5 and TRBJ2-7; 9 positions agree with TRBD1. V was clipped by 3 bases and J by 4 bases; unmatched bases: 8. The CDR3 is made up of 15 amino acids. CDR1 SGHKS and CDR2 YYEKEE come from the germline V gene (reference sequence). The CDR3 region is CASSSSGTGMYEQYF. The CDR3 coding sequence is TGTGCCAGCAGCTCATCCGGGACAGGGATGTACGAGCAGTACTTC.

The V gene is TRBV5-6, the J gene TRBJ2-3; D gene uncertain. V was cut by 4 bases and J by 6 bases, with 9 bases left in between. Germline V gene lookup returns CDR1 SGHDT and CDR2 YYEEEE. CDR3 length: 12 amino acids. In nucleotides, the CDR3 is TGTGCCAGCAGCGACCCAGCGGATACGCAGTATTTT. This encodes CASSDPADTQYF.

This clone was seen only a few times. The sample carries other DNA sequences with the same CDR3. The CDR3 DNA sequence: TGTGCCAGCTCGGAGACAGGGGGAGACTATGGCTACACCTTC. Translation gives CASSETGGDYGYTF. The chain joins TRBV18 to TRBJ1-2; 9 bases fit TRBD1. Trimming cost V 6 bases and J 3 bases; bases outside gene matches: 5. The CDR3 runs 14 residues. Germline assignment: CDR1 KGHSH and CDR2 LQKENI.

The V gene is TRBV5-4, the J gene TRBJ2-5; D uncertain. The CDR3 runs to 12 residues. V was clipped by 2 bases and J by 5 bases, with 7 bases between them. Germline V lookup: CDR1 SGHNT, CDR2 YYREEE (reference sequence). The CDR3 region has the DNA TGTGCCAGCAGCTTTCCCCAGGAGACCCAGTACTTC. Residues: CASSFPQETQYF.

A few counts support this clone. The V and J genes are TRBV7-2 and TRBJ2-3, with 7 positions matching TRBD2. Losses at the gene ends were 5 bases for V and 2 bases for J; bases not matched to a gene: 13. Germline-derived CDR1 and CDR2 are SGHTA and FQGNSA. This CDR3 is 17 amino acids long. The CDR3 DNA reads TGTGCCAGCAGCAAACTCCGCGCGGGGGTGTTCACAGATACGCAGTATTTT. Translated: CASSKLRAGVFTDTQYF.

The rearrangement links TRBV10-3 to TRBJ2-1; the match to TRBD1 covers 9 bases. This CDR3 comprises 14 residues. With 6 bases clipped from V and 5 bases from J, the junction kept 5 bases outside the gene matches. CDR1 and CDR2 (germline): ENHRY, SYGVKD. The CDR3 nucleotides read TGTGCCATCAGGGGGACAGGGAACCACAATGAGCAGTTCTTC. The encoded protein is CAIRGTGNHNEQFF.

This clone has just a few counts. CDR3 protein: CASSKTGTGVGEQYF. In DNA form, the CDR3 reads TGTGCCAGCAGCAAGACCGGGACAGGGGTAGGCGAGCAGTACTTC. The V and J genes are TRBV5-6 and TRBJ2-7, with TRBD1 matching 10 bases. CDR3 length: 15 residues. Germline lookup yields CDR1 SGHDT and CDR2 YYEEEE. The trim removed 4 bases at V and 6 bases at J, leaving 10 bases unmatched.

V is TRBV7-9 and J is TRBJ1-2; D perhaps matches TRBD1 (5 bases). CDR1 is SEHNR and CDR2 is FQNEAQ in the germline V gene (reference sequence). This CDR3 spans 13 amino acids. V lost 5 bases, J lost 4 bases, and 11 bases lay in between. Here the CDR3 DNA reads TGTGCCAGCAGCCTAGGACAATCCTATGGCTACACCTTC. It encodes CASSLGQSYGYTF. Combining the CDR3 with reference TRBV7-9 and TRBJ1-2 gives the whole variable domain DTGVSQNPRHKITKRGQNVTFRCDPISEHNRLYWYRQTLGQGPEFLTYFQNEAQLEKSRLLSDRFSAERPKGSFSTLEIQRTEQGDSAMYLCASSLGQSYGYTFGSGTRLTVV.

In nucleotides, the CDR3 is TGTGCCAGCAGCCGCTTCGGGGGGCCTGGAGCGACTGAAGCTTTCTTT. Its translation is CASSRFGGPGATEAFF. V and J are TRBV7-9 and TRBJ1-1; a weak D match, TRBD1 (6 bases). Germline loops: CDR1 SEHNR, CDR2 FQNEAQ (reference sequence). V was shortened by 5 bases and J by 5 bases, with 21 bases between the two germline ends. The CDR3 sequence is 16 residues long.

The rearrangement links TRBV7-2 to TRBJ1-2; TRBD1 agrees at 9 bases. The CDR3 loop spans 14 amino acids. V was clipped by 4 bases and J by 3 bases; unmatched bases: 3. The germline gives CDR1 SGHTA, CDR2 FQGNSA. Here the CDR3 reads CASSSTGGDYGYTF. The DNA of the CDR3 is TGTGCCAGCAGCTCCACAGGGGGCGACTATGGCTACACCTTC.

The CDR3 DNA reads TGCAGCGTTACCGGGGAAAGCTCCTACAATGAGCAGTTCTTC. Its protein product is CSVTGESSYNEQFF. The rearrangement uses TRBV29-1 and TRBJ2-1, with a weak D call TRBD2 (5 bases). Germline values: CDR1 SQVTM, CDR2 ANQGSEA. V dropped 5 bases and J dropped 0 bases, with 11 bases sitting between them. The length of the CDR3 is 14 residues.

The chain is built from TRBV7-9 and TRBJ2-1; weak D call: TRBD1 (6 bases). This CDR3 has 15 amino acids. CDR1 and CDR2 from the germline V gene are SEHNR and FQNEAQ (reference sequence). V gave up 4 bases and J gave up 2 bases, with 12 bases separating them. The CDR3 sequence: CASSYQGPTYNEQFF. CDR3 in DNA: TGTGCCAGCAGCTATCAGGGGCCTACCTACAATGAGCAGTTCTTC.

CDR3 protein: CASSLELAVSSYNEQFF. In DNA, the CDR3 is TGCGCCAGCAGCTTGGAGCTAGCGGTGAGCTCCTACAATGAGCAGTTCTTC. The chain is built from TRBV5-1 and TRBJ2-1; 7 bases map to TRBD2. This CDR3 has 17 residues. The V and J ends lost 0 bases and 0 bases, in that order; junction bases with no gene match: 6. Germline CDR1 and CDR2: SGHRS and YFSETQ.

The rearrangement uses TRBV7-9 and TRBJ1-3, with TRBD1 matching over 7 bases. V dropped 5 bases and J dropped 0; count of bases not matched to a gene: 7. The CDR3 spans 16 residues. CDR1 and CDR2 from the germline V gene are SEHNR and FQNEAQ (reference sequence). The CDR3 reads CASSLRQGLSGNTIYF. The DNA for the CDR3 is TGTGCCAGCAGCCTACGACAGGGACTCTCTGGAAACACCATATATTTT. The full variable domain, in which reference TRBV7-9 and TRBJ1-3 provide the parts outside the CDR3, is DTGVSQNPRHKITKRGQNVTFRCDPISEHNRLYWYRQTLGQGPEFLTYFQNEAQLEKSRLLSDRFSAERPKGSFSTLEIQRTEQGDSAMYLCASSLRQGLSGNTIYFGEGSWLTVV.